This passage covers 17 T cell receptor beta chains from one sample sequenced in a study of T cell responses to AZD1222 COVID-19 vaccine. Sequencing was performed with immunoSEQ multiplex PCR; in TCRdb, only in-frame clones are kept and a portion is missing. This table holds about 150,000 clones, approximately 89% found once. Sequenced here: peripheral blood, sampled on day 0 of AZD1222 vaccination. The source of these receptors is an adult in good health.

V usage is TRBV4-1 and J usage is TRBJ2-7, with 7 bases aligning to TRBD2. Germline CDR1 and CDR2: MGHRA and YSYEKL. V lost 4 bases and J lost 3; bases outside the gene matches: 9. CDR3 length equals 15 residues. The CDR3 bases are TGCGCCAGCAGCCGCGGGAGCTTGGAAAGCTACGAGCAGTACTTC. Translation: CASSRGSLESYEQYF.

The CDR3 nucleotides are TGTGCCACCCGCAGCCGGGTAAGCTCCTACAATGAGCAGTTCTTC. Encoded protein: CATRSRVSSYNEQFF. V and J are TRBV6-5 and TRBJ2-1; D not certain. The CDR3 has 15 residues. Trimming left V 10 bases short and J 0 bases short, with 16 bases between. The V gene's germline CDR1 is MNHEY and CDR2 SVGAGI.

The chain joins TRBV6-6 to TRBJ2-2; tentatively, D is TRBD2 (7 bases). This CDR3 comprises 16 residues. Germline V lookup: CDR1 MNHNY, CDR2 SVGAGI (reference sequence). Trimming removed 0 bases at V and 3 bases at J, with 11 bases between. The CDR3 loop reads CASSYSKGGDTGELFF. DNA of the CDR3: TGTGCCAGCAGTTACTCGAAAGGGGGGGACACCGGGGAGCTGTTTTTT.

This chain joins TRBV6-1 and TRBJ1-6; no clear D gene. The CDR3 totals 13 residues. CDR1 and CDR2 (germline): MNHNS, SASEGT. V was cut by 2 bases and J by 15 bases, with 14 bases left in between. CDR3 sequence reads: CASSELARSFLHF. The CDR3 nucleotides are TGTGCCAGCAGTGAACTAGCGAGATCATTCCTCCACTTT.

This clone was detected a few times. This chain links TRBV5-6 with TRBJ2-7; D possibly matches TRBD1 or TRBD2 (5 bases each). V lost 2 bases to trimming and J lost 3 bases, with 15 bases between them. Germline CDR1 SGHDT, CDR2 YYEEEE. This CDR3 comprises 15 residues. The CDR3 DNA sequence: TGTGCCAGCAGCTTTAGGCCAGGGACCTACTACGAGCAGTACTTC. Protein: CASSFRPGTYYEQYF.

The V and J genes are TRBV2 and TRBJ2-2, with D perhaps TRBD2 (5 bases). The germline V gene encodes CDR1 SNHLY and CDR2 FYNNEI. The CDR3 sequence is 12 residues long. Trimming removed 8 bases from V and 6 bases from J, with 10 bases in between. The CDR3 protein is CASRPAAGELFF. CDR3 DNA sequence: TGTGCCAGCCGCCCAGCGGCCGGGGAGCTGTTTTTT.

V is TRBV7-2 and J is TRBJ2-3; D unclear. The CDR3 runs to 13 residues. Trimming left V 3 bases short and J 3 bases short, with 7 bases between. Per germline, CDR1 SGHTA and CDR2 FQGNSA. In DNA form, the CDR3 reads TGTGCCAGCAGCTTTATTGCAACAGATACGCAGTATTTT. Encoded protein: CASSFIATDTQYF.

The rearrangement joins TRBV11-1 to TRBJ2-2; D may match TRBD1 or TRBD2 (5 bases each). The ends were cut back, 0 bases at V and 9 bases at J, with 8 bases in the middle. The CDR3 runs 13 residues. Per germline, CDR1 SGHAT and CDR2 FQDESV (reference sequence). CDR3 sequence reads: CASSLAGDRELFF. The CDR3 bases are TGTGCCAGCAGCTTAGCGGGGGACCGGGAGCTGTTTTTT.

The chain uses TRBV10-3 and TRBJ2-2; 9 nucleotides line up with TRBD2. V shed 2 bases and J 5 bases; nucleotides not matched to a gene: 3. CDR3 size: 15 residues. CDR1 is ENHRY, CDR2 SYGVKD, per germline. The CDR3 nucleotides are TGTGCCATCAGTGAGCCGCGGGGGGGGACCGGGGAGCTGTTTTTT. Translation gives CAISEPRGGTGELFF.

The genes are TRBV12-3 or TRBV12-4 and TRBJ2-3; 10 positions agree with TRBD1. CDR3 size: 13 residues. Germline trimming cut 6 bases from V and 6 bases from J; bases unmatched to any gene: 3. The CDR3 protein is CASRTGGLDTQYF. DNA for the CDR3: TGTGCCAGCAGGACAGGGGGCTTGGATACGCAGTATTTT.

The chain employs TRBV4-2 and TRBJ2-1, with D possibly being TRBD1 (6 bases). V lost 1 base and J lost 6, with 13 bases in between. CDR1 and CDR2 (germline): LGHNA, YNFKEQ. The CDR3 totals 15 residues. The CDR3 DNA reads TGTGCCAGCAGCCAAGGGGGCTTGGGGGCCAATGAGCAGTTCTTC. Translating it yields CASSQGGLGANEQFF.

V usage is TRBV27 and J usage is TRBJ2-3; no reliable D call. There are 14 residues in the CDR3. V lost 5 bases and J 2 bases, leaving 11 bases between the germline ends. Germline loops: CDR1 MNHEY, CDR2 SMNVEV (reference sequence). The CDR3 is CASSLTYNTDTQYF. CDR3 bases: TGTGCCAGCAGTCTTACCTATAACACAGATACGCAGTATTTT.

The chain employs TRBV7-9 and TRBJ1-1; TRBD1 matches at 7 bases. Trimming at V came to 1 base and at J to 5 bases, leaving 7 bases not matched to a gene. This CDR3 is built from 15 residues. Germline V gene sequence: CDR1 SEHNR, CDR2 FQNEAQ (reference sequence). The CDR3 here is CASSLGRGVRTEAFF. In DNA form, the CDR3 reads TGTGCCAGCAGCTTAGGCAGGGGGGTTAGGACTGAAGCTTTCTTT.

V is TRBV4-3 and J is TRBJ1-3; D is unresolved. Germline V lookup: CDR1 LGHNA, CDR2 YSLEER. The V end lost 0 bases, the J end lost 0 bases, and 6 bases lay between the germline ends. The CDR3 is 15 amino acids. CDR3 sequence (DNA): TGCGCCAGCAGCCAAGATTGGTCCTCTGGAAACACCATATATTTT. Protein product: CASSQDWSSGNTIYF.

The J gene is TRBJ2-7, the V gene TRBV11-2, with 10 nucleotides matching TRBD1. The ends lost 1 base at V and 6 bases at J; junction bases unmatched: 12. Germline loops: CDR1 SGHAT, CDR2 FQNNGV. The CDR3 has 17 residues. The CDR3 DNA is TGTGCCAGCAGCTTAGTTGCCCAAGGGACAGGGGCAGCCGAGCAGTACTTC. Translating gives CASSLVAQGTGAAEQYF.

The chain links TRBV11-3 to TRBJ2-2; 9 bases agree with TRBD1. CDR1 and CDR2 (germline): SGHNT, YENEEA. The J segment lost 6 bases and the V segment lost 2 bases, leaving 7 bases of the junction unmatched. This CDR3 has 16 residues. CDR3 nucleotides: TGTGCCAGCAGCTTAAGGACAGGGGACGGGTCCGGGGAGCTGTTTTTT. As protein: CASSLRTGDGSGELFF.

The rearrangement joins TRBV11-2 to TRBJ2-3, with a tentative D call TRBD1 (6 bases). Germline CDR1 is SGHAT and CDR2 is FQNNGV. Trimming pared 5 bases from V and 4 bases from J, leaving 16 bases between. CDR3 length equals 15 residues. Here the CDR3 DNA reads TGTGCCAGCAGCGCTAGGGAACAGGGTTCAGATACGCAGTATTTT. Amino acids: CASSAREQGSDTQYF.